A single sample is the source of the 20 T cell receptor beta chains below, sequenced in a study of T cell changes during pregnancy in multiple sclerosis. Here immunoSEQ multiplex PCR was the method, and the copy in TCRdb shows in-frame clones only, minus some. This sample has tens of thousands of clones, with approximately 93% found just once. The source was CD8+ T cells from peripheral blood mononuclear cells, collected in the second trimester of pregnancy. Receptor source: a female donor with multiple sclerosis, enrolled in a pregnancy study.

This clone has just one count. The chain employs TRBV5-1 and TRBJ1-2; 10 positions agree with TRBD1. Germline V gives CDR1 SGHRS, CDR2 YFSETQ. The CDR3 is 14 amino acids. The ends lost 4 bases at V and 6 bases at J; junction bases unmatched: 6. The CDR3 sequence: CASSLKTGGDGYTF. The CDR3 DNA reads TGCGCCAGCAGCCTTAAGACAGGGGGCGATGGCTACACCTTC.

This clone has only a few counts. The chain carries TRBV16 and TRBJ1-1, with 9 bases that match TRBD1. The CDR3 is made up of 16 amino acids. The germline gives CDR1 KGHSY, CDR2 FQNENV. The junction had 6 bases not matched to a gene; V was cut back by 1 base and J by 3 bases. Written as DNA, the CDR3 is TGTGCCAGCAGCCAATTAACAGGGGGCTGGGACACTGAAGCTTTCTTT. It codes for CASSQLTGGWDTEAFF. The full variable domain, with the rest looked up from reference TRBV16 and TRBJ1-1, is GEEVAQTPKHLVRGEGQKAKLYCAPIKGHSYVFWYQQVLKNEFKFLISFQNENVFDETGMPKERFSAKCLPNSPCSLEIQATKLEDSAVYFCASSQLTGGWDTEAFFGQGTRLTVV.

The J gene is TRBJ2-2, the V gene TRBV9, with 8 bases lining up with TRBD1. The V gene end was trimmed by 4 bases and the J gene end by 7 bases; junction bases not matched to a gene: 12. The length of the CDR3 is 16 residues. Looked up from germline, CDR1 is SGDLS and CDR2 is YYNGEE. DNA of the CDR3: TGTGCCAGCAGCCAGAGGCAGGGGGCTGGGAGCGGGGAGCTGTTTTTT. This translates into CASSQRQGAGSGELFF.

This chain connects TRBV11-3 to TRBJ2-1; the match to TRBD2 covers 8 bases. Per the germline V gene, CDR1 is SGHNT and CDR2 is YENEEA. This CDR3 comprises 16 residues. The trim removed 5 bases at V and 7 bases at J, leaving 13 bases unmatched. CDR3 nucleotides: TGTGCCAGCAGCCCGGGGGGTAGCGGGGTGGAAAATGAGCAGTTCTTC. This sequence encodes CASSPGGSGVENEQFF.

This chain links TRBV7-9 with TRBJ1-4; the match to TRBD1 covers 8 bases. This CDR3 contains 14 residues. CDR1 SEHNR and CDR2 FQNEAQ come from the germline V gene (reference sequence). The ends lost 6 bases at V and 8 bases at J; junction bases unmatched: 8. The CDR3 reads CASRSQGAGEKLFF. In nucleotides, the CDR3 is TGTGCCAGCAGATCCCAGGGGGCGGGGGAAAAACTGTTTTTT.

The chain employs TRBV5-5 and TRBJ1-5; D perhaps matches TRBD1 (6 bases). The ends were cut back, 3 bases at V and 7 bases at J, with 20 bases in the middle. The CDR3 sequence is 16 residues long. Per germline, CDR1 SGHKS and CDR2 YYEKEE (reference sequence). The CDR3: CASSWVVGGQEQPQHF. In DNA, the CDR3 is TGTGCCAGCAGCTGGGTGGTCGGGGGGCAAGAACAGCCCCAGCATTTT.

The chain recombines TRBV5-1 with TRBJ1-1; D gene uncertain. The V gene lost 7 bases and the J gene lost 0 bases, with 10 bases spanning the gap. Looked up from germline, CDR1 is SGHRS and CDR2 is YFSETQ. The CDR3 length is 13 residues. CDR3: CASQEGMNTEAFF. The DNA of the CDR3 is TGCGCCAGCCAGGAGGGTATGAACACTGAAGCTTTCTTT.

This clone was observed a few times. This chain links TRBV7-8 with TRBJ2-2; 11 nucleotides match TRBD2. The length of the CDR3 is 18 residues. Per germline, CDR1 SGHVS and CDR2 FQNEAQ. The J segment lost 4 bases and the V segment lost 5 bases, leaving 12 bases of the junction unmatched. CDR3 loop: CASSAAGLAVKITGELFF. CDR3 nucleotides: TGTGCCAGCAGCGCCGCGGGACTAGCGGTAAAGATCACCGGGGAGCTGTTTTTT.

The V call is TRBV13, the J call TRBJ1-1, with TRBD1 matching over 7 bases. The CDR3 covers 14 residues. The germline V gene encodes CDR1 PRHDT and CDR2 FYEKMQ (reference sequence). Unmatched junction bases numbered 14, after V lost 4 bases and J lost 12 bases. The CDR3 here is CASSSPQGLIPTFF. Written as DNA, the CDR3 is TGTGCCAGCAGCTCACCACAGGGGCTGATCCCCACTTTCTTT.

This chain connects TRBV7-9 to TRBJ2-5, with 8 bases lining up with TRBD1. This CDR3 is 15 amino acids long. Germline CDR1 is SEHNR and CDR2 is FQNEAQ (reference sequence). Germline trimming cut 4 bases from V and 3 bases from J; bases unmatched to any gene: 7. For the CDR3, the DNA is TGTGCCAGCAGCTCCACGGACAGGGACGAAGAGACCCAGTACTTC. This codes for CASSSTDRDEETQYF.

The chain employs TRBV4-1 and TRBJ1-4, with D unclear. Trimming cost V 1 base and J 8 bases, with 11 bases left between them. This CDR3 is built from 14 residues. CDR1 MGHRA and CDR2 YSYEKL come from the germline V gene. The CDR3 here is CASSQGTSSEKLFF. CDR3 DNA: TGCGCCAGCAGCCAAGGGACTTCTTCGGAAAAACTGTTTTTT.

This sequence joins TRBV9 and TRBJ2-1; no clear D. In germline, CDR1 is SGDLS, CDR2 YYNGEE. V was trimmed by 0 bases and J by 5 bases, leaving 12 bases between them. CDR3 size: 15 residues. CDR3 bases: TGTGCCAGCAGCGTAGCTAGTTACCCCAACAATGAGCAGTTCTTC. This codes for CASSVASYPNNEQFF.

This sequence joins TRBV9 and TRBJ2-7, with TRBD1 as a possible D gene (5 bases). Trimming took off 3 bases at V and 0 bases at J, with 13 bases between the two ends. This CDR3 region has 15 residues. CDR1 is SGDLS and CDR2 is YYNGEE in the germline V gene. The CDR3 is CASSAGAPDSYEQYF. DNA of the CDR3: TGTGCCAGCAGCGCTGGGGCTCCCGACTCCTACGAGCAGTACTTC.

The CDR3 nucleotides read TGTGCCAGCAGCTTATGGGGGGGCACAGATACGCAGTATTTT. This codes for CASSLWGGTDTQYF. The gene calls are TRBV5-4 and TRBJ2-3, with TRBD2 as a possible D gene (6 bases). Germline V gene sequence: CDR1 SGHNT, CDR2 YYREEE (reference sequence). This CDR3 is 14 amino acids long. V lost 2 bases and J 1 base, leaving 8 bases between the germline ends.

This sequence joins TRBV4-1 and TRBJ2-7; 13 positions match TRBD2. The CDR3 totals 15 residues. Germline CDR1 and CDR2: MGHRA and YSYEKL. The V segment lost 4 bases and the J segment 5 bases; nucleotides outside the gene matches: 5. The CDR3 sequence is CASSPTSGRANEQYF. The CDR3 DNA sequence: TGCGCCAGCAGCCCAACTAGCGGGAGGGCCAACGAGCAGTACTTC.

The rearrangement joins TRBV7-2 to TRBJ2-5; TRBD2 matches at 9 bases. J was trimmed by 5 bases and V by 2 bases; bases with no gene match: 9. The length of the CDR3 is 16 residues. Germline assignment: CDR1 SGHTA and CDR2 FQGNSA. This chain's CDR3 is CASSLRASGISETQYF. DNA for the CDR3: TGTGCCAGCAGCTTAAGGGCTAGCGGGATTAGTGAGACCCAGTACTTC.

The rearrangement uses TRBV28 and TRBJ2-7, with 10 bases identical to TRBD1. This CDR3 comprises 15 residues. Unmatched junction bases numbered 12, after V lost 7 bases and J lost 6 bases. Germline values: CDR1 MDHEN, CDR2 SYDVKM. The CDR3 region is CASTQPFGQGVEQYF. The CDR3 region has the DNA TGTGCCAGCACCCAACCTTTTGGACAGGGGGTCGAGCAGTACTTC.

In this sample, this clone turned up once. The rearrangement uses TRBV5-5 and TRBJ2-7; no firm D call. Germline loops: CDR1 SGHKS, CDR2 YYEKEE (reference sequence). CDR3 length: 14 residues. Trimming removed 0 bases from V and 3 bases from J, with 10 bases in between. The CDR3 reads CASSLGGVDYEQYF. The CDR3 DNA sequence: TGTGCCAGCAGCTTGGGTGGAGTAGACTACGAGCAGTACTTC.

The J gene is TRBJ2-1, the V gene TRBV5-8, with D maybe TRBD2 (5 bases). The ends were cut back, 0 bases at V and 6 bases at J, with 13 bases in the middle. The CDR3 has 15 residues. CDR1 and CDR2 from the germline V gene are SGHTS and YDEGEE. The CDR3 bases are TGTGCCAGCAGCTTGGGTCGAGGGTCAGGCAATGAGCAGTTCTTC. This gives the protein CASSLGRGSGNEQFF.

The rearrangement links TRBV5-3 to TRBJ1-5, with 7 bases identical to TRBD1. TRBV5-3 is annotated as an ORF whose role is uncertain. V lost 7 bases to trimming and J lost 3 bases; unmatched junction nucleotides: 13. This CDR3 has 16 amino acids. The CDR3 here is CARGGRDSLSNQPQHF. CDR3 sequence (DNA): TGTGCCAGAGGCGGAAGGGACAGCCTATCCAATCAGCCCCAGCATTTT.